This T cell receptor (beta chain) appears in the sequencing data of a study of cytomegalovirus exposure and HLA in healthy donors. Findings and caveats of the study: Data from an earlier analysis indicated that most TCR beta V segments were productive either about 87% or about 30% of the time.

The primer mix had 60 Vbeta and 13 Jbeta primers. TCRdb keeps only in-frame clones here, not all; method: immunoSEQ multiplex PCR. The sample gives more than 90,000 clones, about 81% of which show up once; 3% to 3.5% is in the top ten. Per the germline V gene, CDR1 is ENHRY and CDR2 is SYGVKD. V lost 4 bases to trimming and J lost 1 base; unmatched junction nucleotides: 9. The CDR3 runs to 16 residues. Comments on this clone: Its target is unknown.

This clonotype was obtained from a middle-aged woman in good health and CMV-seronegative. The sequenced sample consisted of PBMCs. The chain is built from TRBV10-3 and TRBJ1-1; 7 nucleotides agree with TRBD1. The CDR3 coding sequence is TGTGCCATCAGTGCCACCGGGACAGACCCGAACACTGAAGCTTTCTTT. Its protein is CAISATGTDPNTEAFF.